These 27 T cell receptor beta chains share one sample of origin, sequenced in a study of T cell repertoires in cytomegalovirus infection. One entry per CDR3 protein results from TCRdb running MiXCR on the reads. The sample consists of about 300,000 distinct CDR3 sequences, roughly 25% of them appearing once. The sequencing sample was made of PBMCs. The receptors come from a human donor in good health (CMV status not recorded). Some clones in this sample may be carry-over from other donors' samples.

This clonotype has ten or more counts. CDR3 coding DNA: TGTGCCAGCAGCACCCGACAGGGGGTCACCGGGGAGCTGTTTTTT. This gives the protein CASSTRQGVTGELFF. This chain links TRBV7-2 with TRBJ2-2; 9 nucleotides match TRBD1. Trimming at V came to 5 bases and at J to 4 bases, leaving 5 bases not matched to a gene. Germline assignment: CDR1 SGHTA and CDR2 FQGNSA. This CDR3 is built from 15 residues.

This chain joins TRBV20-1 and TRBJ1-2; D uncertain. The ends were cut back, 1 base at V and 2 bases at J, with 11 bases in the middle. The CDR3 sequence is 14 residues long. CDR1 is DFQATT and CDR2 is SNEGSKA in the germline V gene (reference sequence). Here the CDR3 reads CSARASGGNYGYTF. In DNA form, the CDR3 reads TGCAGTGCTAGAGCCTCGGGAGGAAACTATGGCTACACCTTC.

J is TRBJ1-3 and V is TRBV6-6; D is perhaps TRBD1 (5 bases). CDR1 is MNHNY and CDR2 is SVGAGI in the germline V gene (reference sequence). The CDR3 extends over 15 amino acids. Trimming removed 0 bases from V and 1 base from J, with 7 bases in between. This chain's CDR3 is CASSYSPGSGNTIYF. For the CDR3, the DNA is TGTGCCAGCAGTTACTCGCCAGGGTCTGGAAACACCATATATTTT.

This clonotype was counted many times. The gene calls are TRBV29-1 and TRBJ2-2; possibly TRBD2 for D (5 bases). Trimming removed 1 base at V and 2 bases at J, with 11 bases between. Germline-derived CDR1 and CDR2 are SQVTM and ANQGSEA. This CDR3 is 15 amino acids long. CDR3 DNA: TGCAGCGTTGAAGGGAGGCGAGGAAACACCGGGGAGCTGTTTTTT. Protein: CSVEGRRGNTGELFF.

This clonotype was detected only a few times. The gene calls are TRBV28 and TRBJ2-3; D is possibly TRBD2 (5 bases). The germline V gene has CDR1 MDHEN and CDR2 SYDVKM. V lost 6 bases to trimming and J lost 6 bases, with 10 bases between them. This CDR3 contains 12 residues. CDR3 sequence: CASSGISDTQYF. DNA for the CDR3: TGTGCCAGCAGCGGGATTAGCGATACGCAGTATTTT.

This clonotype was recorded at least ten times. V gene TRBV7-2 combines with J gene TRBJ2-4; the D gene could be TRBD1 or TRBD2 (5 bases each). Germline-derived CDR1 and CDR2 are SGHTA and FQGNSA. The V end was cut by 0 bases, the J end by 2 bases, with 17 bases between. This CDR3 is 18 amino acids long. The CDR3 is CASSLALGATETKNIQYF. In DNA, the CDR3 is TGTGCCAGCAGCTTAGCCCTCGGGGCGACGGAGACCAAAAACATTCAGTACTTC.

There are a few counts of this clonotype. The chain couples TRBV20-1 to TRBJ2-2, with TRBD2 identical over 10 bases. V lost 6 bases to trimming and J lost 3 bases; unmatched junction nucleotides: 7. The CDR3 sequence is 15 residues long. Germline V gene lookup returns CDR1 DFQATT and CDR2 SNEGSKA (reference sequence). CDR3 DNA: TGCAGTGCAACCTCAGCGGGAGGGTACACCGGGGAGCTGTTTTTT. Its translation: CSATSAGGYTGELFF.

This clonotype has only a few counts. V and J are TRBV11-2 and TRBJ2-1; 9 positions agree with TRBD2. Unmatched junction bases numbered 12, after V lost 1 base and J lost 5 bases. This CDR3 contains 18 residues. Germline assignment: CDR1 SGHAT and CDR2 FQNNGV. The CDR3 nucleotides read TGTGCCAGCAGCTTAGGAGGGCTAGCGGGGTGGGGTGACAATGAGCAGTTCTTC. Its translation is CASSLGGLAGWGDNEQFF. The variable domain in full, completed from reference TRBV11-2 and TRBJ2-1, reads EAGVAQSPRYKIIEKRQSVAFWCNPISGHATLYWYQQILGQGPKLLIQFQNNGVVDDSQLPKDRFSAERLKGVDSTLKIQPAKLEDSAVYLCASSLGGLAGWGDNEQFFGPGTRLTVL.

The genes are TRBV12-3 or TRBV12-4 and TRBJ1-5; unclear D gene. CDR3 size: 15 residues. V was shortened by 8 bases and J by 7 bases, with 21 bases between the two germline ends. This CDR3 is CASSSGDGISQPQHF. The CDR3 coding sequence is TGTGCCAGCTCCAGCGGGGATGGGATTAGCCAGCCCCAGCATTTT.

The chain carries TRBV7-6 and TRBJ1-2; 10 bases line up with TRBD1. The CDR3 spans 14 residues. Trimming at V came to 5 bases and at J to 2 bases, leaving 2 bases not matched to a gene. Germline values: CDR1 SGHVS, CDR2 FNYEAQ. CDR3 amino acids: CASSVGQGNYGYTF. CDR3 nucleotide sequence: TGTGCCAGCAGCGTGGGACAGGGGAACTATGGCTACACCTTC.

This clonotype showed up many times. The gene calls are TRBV5-1 and TRBJ2-5, with TRBD1 matching 7 bases. V lost 3 bases to trimming and J lost 5 bases; unmatched junction nucleotides: 7. CDR1 and CDR2 (germline): SGHRS, YFSETQ. The CDR3 runs to 14 residues. The CDR3 region is CASSYGQEWETQYF. The CDR3, as DNA: TGCGCCAGCAGCTACGGACAGGAATGGGAGACCCAGTACTTC.

This clonotype was counted a few times. The V call is TRBV19, the J call TRBJ2-3; the D gene is possibly TRBD1 (6 bases). Deletions cut 6 bases from V and 2 bases from J, with 18 bases between. The CDR3 has 16 residues. The V gene's germline CDR1 is LNHDA and CDR2 SQIVND (reference sequence). CDR3 residues: CASSTPLGAVTDTQYF. The CDR3, as DNA: TGTGCCAGTAGCACCCCTCTGGGGGCGGTCACAGATACGCAGTATTTT.

This clonotype was found a few times. The chain combines TRBV6-2 or TRBV6-3 with TRBJ2-1; D is perhaps TRBD2 (7 bases). From germline, CDR1 is MNHEY and CDR2 SVGEGT. Trimming stripped 7 bases from V and 5 bases from J, with 15 bases between. The CDR3 is 14 amino acids. The CDR3, as DNA: TGTGCCAGCAACGAGGGGGGGGCAGACAATGAGCAGTTCTTC. Protein product: CASNEGGADNEQFF.

This clonotype has a handful of counts. The chain carries TRBV27 and TRBJ2-7; 8 bases line up with TRBD2. With V trimmed by 6 bases and J by 3 bases, 7 bases remained unmatched. From germline, CDR1 is MNHEY and CDR2 SMNVEV (reference sequence). The CDR3 length is 14 residues. This CDR3 is CASSPGGGIYEQYF. DNA for the CDR3: TGTGCCAGCAGCCCGGGAGGGGGGATCTACGAGCAGTACTTC.

This chain links TRBV14 with TRBJ2-3; 7 bases fit TRBD1. Germline V gene sequence: CDR1 SGHDN, CDR2 FVKESK. Trimming removed 3 bases from V and 3 bases from J; junction bases left unmatched: 9. The CDR3 has 16 residues. The CDR3 DNA is TGTGCCAGCAGCCATCGGCAGGGGGTAATAACAGATACGCAGTATTTT. Its translation: CASSHRQGVITDTQYF.

The chain has TRBV10-2 and TRBJ1-4; 9 positions match TRBD1. The germline V gene has CDR1 WSHSY and CDR2 SAAADI. The CDR3 has 17 amino acids. Trimming took 1 base from V and 7 from J; bases not matched to a gene: 10. CDR3 in amino acids: CASSELRKGQGGEKLFF. The CDR3 DNA follows: TGCGCCAGCAGTGAGTTGAGGAAGGGACAGGGTGGTGAAAAACTGTTTTTT.

This clonotype showed up just a few times. J is TRBJ1-5 and V is TRBV28; no clear D. CDR3 length: 12 residues. The V gene's germline CDR1 is MDHEN and CDR2 SYDVKM. Between the trimmed V and J ends, which lost 6 bases and 11 bases, there was a span of 14 bases. The chain's CDR3 is CASSTPVGSQHF. CDR3 sequence (DNA): TGTGCCAGCAGCACACCCGTGGGGTCCCAGCATTTT.

The gene calls are TRBV4-3 and TRBJ2-3; 8 nucleotides agree with TRBD2. With V trimmed by 5 bases and J by 4 bases, 5 bases remained unmatched. Germline V CDR1 and CDR2: LGHNA, YSLEER. The CDR3 spans 14 residues. CDR3 in DNA: TGCGCCAGCAGCACGCGGACTAGCTCAGATACGCAGTATTTT. Amino acids: CASSTRTSSDTQYF.

This clonotype showed up just a few times. This chain connects TRBV20-1 to TRBJ2-4, with 10 bases matching TRBD2. The CDR3 has 13 amino acids. Germline V gene lookup returns CDR1 DFQATT and CDR2 SNEGSKA (reference sequence). With 6 bases clipped from V and 8 bases from J, the junction kept 7 bases outside the gene matches. The CDR3 reads CSAEASGRYIQYF. DNA of the CDR3: TGCAGTGCCGAGGCTAGCGGGAGATACATTCAGTACTTC.

This sequence joins TRBV19 and TRBJ2-3, with 11 positions matching TRBD2. The CDR3 is 16 amino acids. V lost 5 bases to trimming and J lost 4 bases; unmatched junction nucleotides: 8. Germline V gives CDR1 LNHDA, CDR2 SQIVND (reference sequence). The CDR3 region is CASSSLLAGAADTQYF. For the CDR3, the DNA is TGTGCCAGTAGTTCTTTACTAGCGGGAGCTGCAGATACGCAGTATTTT.

The rearrangement uses TRBV18 and TRBJ1-5; TRBD1 matches 10 bases. Germline CDR1 reads KGHSH; CDR2 reads LQKENI. This CDR3 is built from 14 residues. The V gene end was trimmed by 5 bases and the J gene end by 5 bases; junction bases not matched to a gene: 3. The chain's CDR3 is CASSGQGDDQPQHF. The CDR3 coding sequence is TGTGCCAGCTCAGGACAGGGGGATGATCAGCCCCAGCATTTT. Full variable domain (outside the CDR3, taken from reference TRBV18 and TRBJ1-5): NAGVMQNPRHLVRRRGQEARLRCSPMKGHSHVYWYRQLPEEGLKFMVYLQKENIIDESGMPKERFSAEFPKEGPSILRIQQVVRGDSAAYFCASSGQGDDQPQHFGDGTRLSIL.

V is TRBV7-2 and J is TRBJ1-5; 8 bases line up with TRBD1. CDR1 and CDR2 from the germline V gene are SGHTA and FQGNSA. J was trimmed by 7 bases and V by 5 bases; bases with no gene match: 10. The CDR3 length is 15 residues. The CDR3 sequence: CASSPTGQGGQPQHF. The CDR3 DNA reads TGTGCCAGCAGCCCCACAGGACAGGGAGGACAGCCCCAGCATTTT.

This chain connects TRBV12-3 or TRBV12-4 to TRBJ2-2; 10 bases line up with TRBD2. Trimming removed 10 bases from V and 5 bases from J; junction bases left unmatched: 7. This CDR3 comprises 14 residues. CDR3 loop: CAIQREGGTGELFF. The CDR3 nucleotides read TGTGCCATCCAGCGGGAGGGGGGGACCGGGGAGCTGTTTTTT.

This clonotype was recorded many times. The V gene is TRBV7-2, the J gene TRBJ2-2; the D is unclear. Trimming took off 5 bases at V and 6 bases at J, with 19 bases between the two ends. Per germline, CDR1 SGHTA and CDR2 FQGNSA. The CDR3 is made up of 16 amino acids. CDR3: CASSSVGRWVPGELFF. The CDR3 DNA is TGTGCCAGCAGCAGTGTTGGTAGATGGGTCCCCGGGGAGCTGTTTTTT.

This clonotype was recorded many times. This chain joins TRBV7-2 and TRBJ2-5, with 8 bases aligning to TRBD1. This CDR3 has 14 amino acids. In germline, CDR1 is SGHTA, CDR2 FQGNSA. With 4 bases clipped from V and 3 bases from J, the junction kept 4 bases outside the gene matches. CDR3 sequence reads: CASSYTGGEETQYF. In DNA form, the CDR3 reads TGTGCCAGCAGCTACACAGGGGGAGAAGAGACCCAGTACTTC.

The V gene is TRBV7-6, the J gene TRBJ2-7; 10 nucleotides align to TRBD2. Germline V gene sequence: CDR1 SGHVS, CDR2 FNYEAQ. The CDR3 runs 16 residues. V was clipped by 8 bases and J by 2 bases; unmatched bases: 12. The CDR3 region has the DNA TGTGCCAGCCAGGCCCCCGCTAGCGGGAGCCCCTACGAGCAGTACTTC. It codes for CASQAPASGSPYEQYF.

V is TRBV5-1 and J is TRBJ1-1, with D unresolved. CDR3 length equals 15 residues. Trimming cost V 0 bases and J 0 bases, with 9 bases left between them. Germline CDR1 SGHRS, CDR2 YFSETQ. CDR3 region: CASSLATSMNTEAFF. CDR3 sequence (DNA): TGCGCCAGCAGCTTGGCTACGTCCATGAACACTGAAGCTTTCTTT.